Below, 19 T cell receptor beta chains from the same sample are listed, as sequenced in a study of blood T cell repertoires in COVID-19. The data were produced by immunoSEQ multiplex PCR, yet TCRdb's version contains in-frame clones alone and is incomplete. This table holds about 350,000 clones, more than 75% found once. Sequences were obtained from PBMCs or T cells enriched from blood (not recorded which). These receptors were taken from a woman in her twenties or thirties who had recovered from COVID-19.

This clone turned up a few times. This chain uses TRBV5-1 with TRBJ2-2; a possible D gene is TRBD1 (5 bases). Germline CDR1 SGHRS, CDR2 YFSETQ. This CDR3 comprises 18 residues. V was clipped by 4 bases and J by 1 base, with 20 bases between them. The CDR3 reads CASSAEPRGLGNTGELFF. The CDR3 nucleotides are TGCGCCAGCAGCGCCGAACCTAGGGGTCTAGGGAACACCGGGGAGCTGTTTTTT. The entire variable domain, with the rest obtained from reference TRBV5-1 and TRBJ2-2, is as follows: KAGVTQTPRYLIKTRGQQVTLSCSPISGHRSVSWYQQTPGQGLQFLFEYFSETQRNKGNFPGRFSGRQFSNSRSEMNVSTLELGDSALYLCASSAEPRGLGNTGELFFGEGSRLTVL.

The chain combines TRBV5-1 with TRBJ2-2, with 13 bases matching TRBD2. The CDR3 length is 19 residues. V trimming: 0 bases; J trimming: 1 base; junction bases outside the gene matches: 6. Germline assignment: CDR1 SGHRS and CDR2 YFSETQ. CDR3 DNA: TGCGCCAGCAGCTTGGAAGGACTAGCGGGGGCTCTGAACACCGGGGAGCTGTTTTTT. This sequence encodes CASSLEGLAGALNTGELFF.

The J gene is TRBJ2-2, the V gene TRBV6-5; 10 positions agree with TRBD1. Looked up from germline, CDR1 is MNHEY and CDR2 is SVGAGI. This CDR3 region has 15 residues. The V and J ends lost 5 bases and 5 bases, in that order; junction bases with no gene match: 5. As DNA, the CDR3 is TGTGCCAGCAGTAACAGACAGGGGGCGACCGGGGAGCTGTTTTTT. It specifies CASSNRQGATGELFF.

V usage is TRBV6-5 and J usage is TRBJ1-2; maybe TRBD1 (6 bases). With 1 base removed from V and 8 bases from J, the gap between germline ends came to 17 bases. This CDR3 has 15 residues. The germline V gene has CDR1 MNHEY and CDR2 SVGAGI. Here the CDR3 reads CASSYWKDRKGGYTF. The CDR3 DNA follows: TGTGCCAGCAGTTACTGGAAAGACAGGAAAGGAGGCTACACCTTC.

CDR3 residues: CASTAGGFGGYTF. Here the CDR3 DNA reads TGTGCCAGTACGGCAGGGGGCTTTGGAGGCTACACCTTC. This chain joins TRBV19 and TRBJ1-2; 8 bases agree with TRBD1. The ends lost 7 bases at V and 8 bases at J; junction bases unmatched: 9. CDR1 is LNHDA, CDR2 SQIVND, per germline (reference sequence). This CDR3 contains 13 residues.

This rearrangement joins TRBV7-7 to TRBJ2-2; D is uncertain. Germline V gene lookup returns CDR1 SSHAT and CDR2 FNYEAQ (reference sequence). The CDR3 is 14 residues long. Trimming pared 1 base from V and 7 bases from J, leaving 10 bases between. The CDR3 loop is CASSLGITGGELFF. The CDR3 DNA follows: TGTGCCAGCAGCTTAGGGATTACGGGCGGGGAGCTGTTTTTT.

The V call is TRBV30, the J call TRBJ1-5; possibly TRBD1 for D (5 bases). Trimming took off 3 bases at V and 5 bases at J, with 20 bases between the two ends. Germline CDR1 is GTSNPN and CDR2 is SVGIG (reference sequence). The CDR3 has 16 amino acids. CDR3 protein: CAWSGRGSGFYQPQHF. DNA of the CDR3: TGTGCCTGGAGCGGAAGGGGCAGTGGGTTTTATCAGCCCCAGCATTTT. Drawing the rest from reference TRBV30 and TRBJ1-5, the complete variable domain is SQTIHQWPATLVQPVGSPLSLECTVEGTSNPNLYWYRQAAGRGLQLLFYSVGIGQISSEVPQNLSASRPQDRQFILSSKKLLLSDSGFYLCAWSGRGSGFYQPQHFGDGTRLSIL.

A single count supports this clone. The CDR3 here is CASSPRNPGDTGELFF. CDR3 coding DNA: TGTGCCAGCTCACCGAGGAATCCAGGGGACACCGGGGAGCTGTTTTTT. The gene calls are TRBV18 and TRBJ2-2; D is perhaps TRBD1 (6 bases). The germline V gene has CDR1 KGHSH and CDR2 LQKENI. CDR3 length equals 16 residues. V lost 3 bases, J lost 3 bases, and 14 bases lay in between.

V and J are TRBV28 and TRBJ1-1; possibly TRBD1 for D (5 bases). CDR3 length: 11 residues. Looked up from germline, CDR1 is MDHEN and CDR2 is SYDVKM. CDR3 residues: CGSCRVSEAFF. The DNA of the CDR3 is TGTGGATCGTGCAGGGTCTCTGAAGCTTTCTTT.

The V and J genes are TRBV9 and TRBJ1-6; 8 bases agree with TRBD1. This CDR3 has 15 amino acids. V shed 0 bases and J 10 bases; nucleotides not matched to a gene: 6. The V gene's germline CDR1 is SGDLS and CDR2 YYNGEE. CDR3 protein: CASSVGTGNYSPLHF. The CDR3 bases are TGTGCCAGCAGCGTAGGGACAGGGAATTACTCACCCCTCCACTTT.

The chain joins TRBV20-1 to TRBJ2-7, with D possibly TRBD1 on 6 matching bases. Germline V lookup: CDR1 DFQATT, CDR2 SNEGSKA (reference sequence). Trimming stripped 6 bases from V and 6 bases from J, with 21 bases between. The CDR3 totals 14 residues. CDR3 in DNA: TGCAGTGCCAGTCTAGGGGGACGAAGAGCCGAGCAGTACTTC. Translated, it gives CSASLGGRRAEQYF.

The genes are TRBV2 and TRBJ2-3; a weak D match, TRBD2 (5 bases). The V end lost 6 bases, the J end lost 2 bases, and 12 bases lay between the germline ends. The CDR3 runs to 14 residues. From germline, CDR1 is SNHLY and CDR2 FYNNEI. CDR3 DNA sequence: TGTGCCAGCAGACTTACACGGGACACAGATACGCAGTATTTT. Translating it yields CASRLTRDTDTQYF. Complete variable domain (other parts from reference TRBV2 and TRBJ2-3): EPEVTQTPSHQVTQMGQEVILRCVPISNHLYFYWYRQILGQKVEFLVSFYNNEISEKSEIFDDQFSVERPDGSNFTLKIRSTKLEDSAMYFCASRLTRDTDTQYFGPGTRLTVL.

The chain's CDR3 is CASSQGYSNQPQHF. The CDR3 DNA reads as TGTGCCAGCAGCCAGGGGTATAGCAATCAGCCCCAGCATTTT. This sequence joins TRBV27 and TRBJ1-5; a weak D match, TRBD1 (6 bases). Germline V gene data show CDR1 as MNHEY and CDR2 as SMNVEV (reference sequence). This CDR3 comprises 14 residues. Trimming cost V 6 bases and J 0 bases, with 9 bases left between them.

The rearrangement links TRBV3-1 (or the pseudogene TRBV3-2) to TRBJ2-5, with 11 bases that match TRBD2. This CDR3 is built from 16 residues. Per the germline V gene, CDR1 is LGHDT and CDR2 is YNNKEL (reference sequence). J lost 5 bases, V lost 1 base, and 6 bases had no gene match. CDR3 sequence reads: CASSQVGSGGAETQYF. CDR3 DNA sequence: TGTGCCAGCAGCCAAGTAGGTAGCGGGGGGGCGGAGACCCAGTACTTC.

This chain uses TRBV10-3 with TRBJ1-1, with 10 positions matching TRBD1. Germline CDR1 ENHRY, CDR2 SYGVKD. The J segment lost 0 bases and the V segment lost 6 bases, leaving 7 bases of the junction unmatched. This CDR3 is 16 amino acids long. Here the CDR3 reads CAISGQGGRLNTEAFF. CDR3 nucleotide sequence: TGTGCCATCAGCGGACAGGGGGGACGTTTGAACACTGAAGCTTTCTTT.

The chain couples TRBV13 to TRBJ2-6, with no clear D. V was shortened by 6 bases and J by 1 base, with 10 bases between the two germline ends. Per germline, CDR1 PRHDT and CDR2 FYEKMQ (reference sequence). The CDR3 contains 15 residues. CDR3 protein: CASSPQASGANVLTF. The CDR3 DNA is TGTGCCAGCAGTCCCCAGGCGTCTGGGGCCAACGTCCTGACTTTC.

The chain couples TRBV5-4 to TRBJ2-1; 11 bases map to TRBD2. Germline V gene data show CDR1 as SGHNT and CDR2 as YYREEE (reference sequence). This CDR3 is 16 amino acids long. Unmatched junction bases numbered 2, after V lost 3 bases and J lost 0 bases. The CDR3 protein is CASSSSGGHSYNEQFF. The CDR3 DNA is TGTGCCAGCAGCTCTAGCGGGGGGCACTCCTACAATGAGCAGTTCTTC.

The chain combines TRBV7-9 with TRBJ1-3, with TRBD1 as a possible D gene (6 bases). The CDR3 spans 17 residues. CDR1 and CDR2 from the germline V gene are SEHNR and FQNEAQ (reference sequence). The V and J ends lost 4 bases and 1 base respectively, with 17 bases between them. The CDR3 nucleotides read TGTGCCAGCAGCTCGCCCCGGGACACAGATTCTGGAAACACCATATATTTT. Its protein is CASSSPRDTDSGNTIYF.

V and J are TRBV6-5 and TRBJ1-1, with 8 bases aligning to TRBD1. This CDR3 spans 12 amino acids. With 7 bases clipped from V and 10 bases from J, the junction kept 8 bases outside the gene matches. From germline, CDR1 is MNHEY and CDR2 SVGAGI. The CDR3 nucleotides read TGTGCCAGCACTAGACAGGGGAGTGTAGCTTTCTTT. As protein: CASTRQGSVAFF.